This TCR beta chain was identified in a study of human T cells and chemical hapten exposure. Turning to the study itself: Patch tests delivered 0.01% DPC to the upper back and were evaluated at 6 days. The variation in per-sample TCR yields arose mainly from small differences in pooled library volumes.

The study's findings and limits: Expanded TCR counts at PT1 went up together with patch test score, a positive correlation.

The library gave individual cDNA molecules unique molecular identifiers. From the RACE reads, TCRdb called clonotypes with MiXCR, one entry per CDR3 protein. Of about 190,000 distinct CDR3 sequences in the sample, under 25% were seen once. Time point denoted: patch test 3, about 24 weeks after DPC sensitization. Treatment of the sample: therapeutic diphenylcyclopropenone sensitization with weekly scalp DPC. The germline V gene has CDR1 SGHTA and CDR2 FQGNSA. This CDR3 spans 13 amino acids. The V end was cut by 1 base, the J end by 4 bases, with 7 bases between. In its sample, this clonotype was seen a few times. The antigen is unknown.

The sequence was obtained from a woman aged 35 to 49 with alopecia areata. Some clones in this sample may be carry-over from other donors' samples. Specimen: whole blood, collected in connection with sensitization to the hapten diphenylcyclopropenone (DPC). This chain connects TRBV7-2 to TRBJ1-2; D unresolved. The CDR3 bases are TGTGCCAGCAGCTTAGACATGGGCTATGGCTACACCTTC. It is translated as CASSLDMGYGYTF.